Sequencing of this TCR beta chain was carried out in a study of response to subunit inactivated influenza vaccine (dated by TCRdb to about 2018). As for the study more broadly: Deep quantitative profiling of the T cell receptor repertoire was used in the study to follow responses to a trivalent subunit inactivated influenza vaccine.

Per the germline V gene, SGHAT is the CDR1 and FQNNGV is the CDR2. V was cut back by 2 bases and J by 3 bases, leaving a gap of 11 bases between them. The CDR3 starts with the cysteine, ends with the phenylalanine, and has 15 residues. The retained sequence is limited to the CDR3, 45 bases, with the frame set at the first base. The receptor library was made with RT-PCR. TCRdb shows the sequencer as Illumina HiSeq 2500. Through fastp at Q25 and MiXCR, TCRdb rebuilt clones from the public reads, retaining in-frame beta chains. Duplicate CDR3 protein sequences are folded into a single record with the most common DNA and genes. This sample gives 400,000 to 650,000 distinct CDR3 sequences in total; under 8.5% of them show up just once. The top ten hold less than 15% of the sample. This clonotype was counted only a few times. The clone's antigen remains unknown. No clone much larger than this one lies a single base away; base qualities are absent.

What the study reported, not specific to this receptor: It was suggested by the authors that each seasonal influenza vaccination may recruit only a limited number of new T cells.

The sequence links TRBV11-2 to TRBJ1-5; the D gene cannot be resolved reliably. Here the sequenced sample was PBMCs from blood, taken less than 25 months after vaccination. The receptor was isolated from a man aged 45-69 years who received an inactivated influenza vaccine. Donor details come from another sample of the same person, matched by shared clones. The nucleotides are TGTGCCAGCAGCTTAAGTTCCCAATTCAATCAGCCCCAGCATTTT. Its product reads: CASSLSSQFNQPQHF.